A selection of T cell receptor beta chains follows, all from one sample in a study of radiotherapy plus CTLA-4 blockade in lung cancer. The table came from immunoSEQ multiplex PCR; TCRdb's copy has only in-frame clones and leaves some out. The sample holds 81,000 or so clones, less than 85% seen once. Sequences were derived from peripheral blood, sampled from a patient treated with radiotherapy plus ipilimumab. Receptors originate from a human donor with non-small cell lung cancer who had stable disease on radiotherapy plus ipilimumab. Both conserved end residues are part of each CDR3. D genes are given only for firm matches.

V	D	J	CDR3
TRBV4-1	.	TRBJ2-3	CASSLTGRDTDTQYF
TRBV28	TRBD2	TRBJ2-3	CASRVPTSGGDTQYF
TRBV7-9	TRBD1	TRBJ2-7	CASTRSGGAYEQYF
TRBV5-5	TRBD2	TRBJ2-5	CASSLGTSGAETQYF
TRBV18	.	TRBJ2-7	CASSGGLGSYEQYF
TRBV5-1	.	TRBJ2-2	CASSVREERFRSNTGELFF
TRBV27	TRBD1	TRBJ2-1	CASSPRDRRTYNEQFF
TRBV6-5	TRBD1	TRBJ2-2	CASRDRGRVTGELFF
TRBV18	TRBD1	TRBJ2-7	CASSTSTGVQEQYF
TRBV29-1	TRBD2	TRBJ2-1	CSVDGTRRGNEQFF
TRBV23-1	.	TRBJ1-6	CASSSGVSEGPLHF
TRBV5-6	TRBD2	TRBJ2-1	CASSFGGGLDEQFF
TRBV30	.	TRBJ1-1	CAWATGRDTEAFF
TRBV28	.	TRBJ2-7	CASSSPYQGSRAYEQYF
TRBV19	.	TRBJ1-4	CAGNEKLFF
TRBV5-1	TRBD2	TRBJ2-1	CASSLTGTRTDEQFF
TRBV2	.	TRBJ2-2	CASSEGTTTGELFF
TRBV5-1	.	TRBJ2-6	CASSLRQSTGSSGANVLTF
TRBV6-5	TRBD1	TRBJ1-5	CASSRDSSNQPQHF
TRBV5-1	.	TRBJ2-7	CASSLAGSTYEQYF
TRBV9	.	TRBJ2-1	CASSVGGGQGLNEQFF
TRBV4-2	.	TRBJ2-4	CASSQDRLGGSIQYF
TRBV7-2	.	TRBJ1-5	CASSLGSGNNQPQHF
TRBV11-3	TRBD1	.	CASSLRQGYEQYF
TRBV11-2	TRBD1	TRBJ1-4	CASSLRGRGYPKPNEKLFF
TRBV28	.	TRBJ1-3	CASSLFGGLSPSSGNTIYF
TRBV28	TRBD1	TRBJ2-1	CASSSPTGGSYNEQFF
TRBV28	.	TRBJ1-6	CASKSWEQINNSPLHF
TRBV6-1	TRBD1	TRBJ2-5	CASSGGTGSQETQYF
TRBV28	TRBD1	TRBJ2-5	CASSLSPIGRGETQYF
TRBV4-2	TRBD2	TRBJ2-3	CASSQAGGSTDTQYF
TRBV30	.	TRBJ1-4	CAWTLQGRNEKLFF
TRBV29-1	.	TRBJ2-2	CSVEGLVRAGELFF
TRBV5-3	TRBD1	TRBJ2-7	CARRDRDRASYEQYF
TRBV6-6	TRBD1	TRBJ2-2	CASSYQDRGQTGELFF
TRBV9	.	TRBJ2-5	CASSRSGGQFQETQYF
TRBV18	TRBD2	TRBJ2-3	CASSHGAAGTSSYTQYF